The 16 T cell receptor beta chains reported below all come from one sample, sequenced in a study of blood T cell repertoires in COVID-19. The table came from immunoSEQ multiplex PCR; TCRdb's copy has only in-frame clones and leaves some out. In the table there are roughly 10,000 clones, 70% to 90% of which are singletons. The specimen was peripheral blood. The receptors originated from a man aged 25-40 years with active or convalescent COVID-19.

This sequence joins TRBV4-1 and TRBJ2-4; D is unclear. CDR1 and CDR2 (germline): MGHRA, YSYEKL. V was shortened by 0 bases and J by 0 bases, with 9 bases between the two germline ends. The CDR3 length is 16 residues. The CDR3 loop is CASSQERSLAKNIQYF. In nucleotides, the CDR3 is TGCGCCAGCAGCCAAGAGAGGAGCCTAGCCAAAAACATTCAGTACTTC.

This clone was detected only once. The rearrangement uses TRBV4-2 and TRBJ2-3, with D perhaps TRBD1 (6 bases). This CDR3 comprises 15 residues. Trimming shortened V by 0 bases and J by 2 bases, and 9 bases separated the two germline ends. Germline CDR1 is LGHNA and CDR2 is YNFKEQ. The CDR3 bases are TGTGCCAGCAGCCAAGACAGGGGACACACAGATACGCAGTATTTT. Its protein product is CASSQDRGHTDTQYF.

Written as DNA, the CDR3 is TGCGCCAGCAGCTTGGGGCTTGAGAGGGGGCAGTCACCCCTCCACTTT. It specifies CASSLGLERGQSPLHF. This chain links TRBV5-1 with TRBJ1-6; 7 bases align to TRBD1. Germline loops: CDR1 SGHRS, CDR2 YFSETQ. V lost 0 bases, J lost 10 bases, and 10 bases stayed unmatched. The CDR3 has 16 residues.

The V gene is TRBV6-5, the J gene TRBJ2-5; the D gene is possibly TRBD1 (6 bases). Trimming shortened V by 7 bases and J by 6 bases, and 18 bases separated the two germline ends. The CDR3 sequence is 14 residues long. Germline CDR1 and CDR2: MNHEY and SVGAGI. The CDR3 reads CASTSPGTPKTQYF. The CDR3 DNA follows: TGTGCCAGCACCTCCCCCGGGACACCCAAGACCCAGTACTTC.

The chain combines TRBV30 with TRBJ1-1; TRBD1 is a possible D gene (5 bases). Between the trimmed V and J ends, which lost 0 bases and 5 bases, there was a span of 13 bases. There are 14 residues in the CDR3. Germline V gene lookup returns CDR1 GTSNPN and CDR2 SVGIG (reference sequence). The CDR3 DNA sequence: TGTGCCTGGAGTGTATTCGGCAGGGATACTGAAGCTTTCTTT. As protein: CAWSVFGRDTEAFF.

CDR3 loop: CASSSSSTDTQYF. DNA for the CDR3: TGTGCCAGCAGCTCCTCCAGCACAGATACGCAGTATTTT. The chain couples TRBV7-9 to TRBJ2-3; D gene uncertain. Trimming left V 4 bases short and J 0 bases short, with 5 bases between. The CDR3 length is 13 residues. Germline V gene sequence: CDR1 SEHNR, CDR2 FQNEAQ (reference sequence). Based on the CDR3 plus reference TRBV7-9 and TRBJ2-3, the full variable domain is DTGVSQNPRHKITKRGQNVTFRCDPISEHNRLYWYRQTLGQGPEFLTYFQNEAQLEKSRLLSDRFSAERPKGSFSTLEIQRTEQGDSAMYLCASSSSSTDTQYFGPGTRLTVL.

This clone occurred a few times. V gene TRBV30 combines with J gene TRBJ1-1; TRBD1 might be the D (5 bases). CDR1 and CDR2 (germline): GTSNPN, SVGIG (reference sequence). Deletions cut 0 bases from V and 6 bases from J, with 11 bases between. This CDR3 spans 13 amino acids. CDR3 protein: CAWSVQDRSEAFF. CDR3 DNA sequence: TGTGCCTGGAGTGTACAGGACCGATCTGAAGCTTTCTTT.

The chain has TRBV5-5 and TRBJ1-1; D uncertain. Germline V CDR1 and CDR2: SGHKS, YYEKEE (reference sequence). V was cut by 4 bases and J by 0 bases, with 10 bases left in between. The length of the CDR3 is 14 residues. CDR3 coding DNA: TGTGCCAGCAGCCGACAACGAATGAACACTGAAGCTTTCTTT. Protein product: CASSRQRMNTEAFF.

V is TRBV18 and J is TRBJ2-6; D unclear. Between the trimmed V and J ends, which lost 3 bases and 1 base, there was a span of 4 bases. The length of the CDR3 is 14 residues. CDR1 is KGHSH, CDR2 LQKENI, per germline. The CDR3 region is CASSPPSGANVLTF. The DNA for the CDR3 is TGTGCCAGCTCACCCCCATCTGGGGCCAACGTCCTGACTTTC. The variable domain in full, completed from reference TRBV18 and TRBJ2-6, reads NAGVMQNPRHLVRRRGQEARLRCSPMKGHSHVYWYRQLPEEGLKFMVYLQKENIIDESGMPKERFSAEFPKEGPSILRIQQVVRGDSAAYFCASSPPSGANVLTFGAGSRLTVL.

The rearrangement uses TRBV3-1 (or the pseudogene TRBV3-2) and TRBJ1-2; tentatively, D is TRBD1 (6 bases). Germline assignment: CDR1 LGHDT and CDR2 YNNKEL (reference sequence). The CDR3 length is 14 residues. V was clipped by 5 bases and J by 6 bases, with 16 bases between them. CDR3 DNA sequence: TGTGCCAGCAGCTATTTAGGGGGGGGCAATGGCTACACCTTC. Encoded protein: CASSYLGGGNGYTF.

The rearrangement links TRBV5-4 to TRBJ1-1; D perhaps matches TRBD1 (5 bases). The CDR3 contains 16 residues. Germline assignment: CDR1 SGHNT and CDR2 YYREEE (reference sequence). Trimming took off 0 bases at V and 4 bases at J, with 16 bases between the two ends. The CDR3 here is CASSLDGRAFGTEAFF. The CDR3, as DNA: TGTGCCAGCAGCTTGGACGGCAGGGCTTTTGGCACTGAAGCTTTCTTT. Full variable domain (rest looked up from reference TRBV5-4 and TRBJ1-1): ETGVTQSPTHLIKTRGQQVTLRCSSQSGHNTVSWYQQALGQGPQFIFQYYREEENGRGNFPPRFSGLQFPNYSSELNVNALELDDSALYLCASSLDGRAFGTEAFFGQGTRLTVV.

The chain is built from TRBV5-1 and TRBJ1-2, with TRBD1 as a possible D gene (5 bases). Trimming stripped 0 bases from V and 2 bases from J, with 11 bases between. Looked up from germline, CDR1 is SGHRS and CDR2 is YFSETQ. The CDR3 is 15 amino acids. DNA of the CDR3: TGCGCCAGCAGCTTGGAAGGGGCTCCCAACTATGGCTACACCTTC. Protein: CASSLEGAPNYGYTF. Full variable domain (outside the CDR3, taken from reference TRBV5-1 and TRBJ1-2): KAGVTQTPRYLIKTRGQQVTLSCSPISGHRSVSWYQQTPGQGLQFLFEYFSETQRNKGNFPGRFSGRQFSNSRSEMNVSTLELGDSALYLCASSLEGAPNYGYTFGSGTRLTVV.

The J gene is TRBJ1-2, the V gene TRBV19, with 8 bases lining up with TRBD1. This CDR3 is 15 amino acids long. Trimming at V came to 6 bases and at J to 4 bases, leaving 10 bases not matched to a gene. Looked up from germline, CDR1 is LNHDA and CDR2 is SQIVND (reference sequence). CDR3 residues: CASSAFLGTGYGYTF. CDR3 nucleotides: TGTGCCAGTAGCGCCTTTTTGGGGACAGGCTATGGCTACACCTTC.

This chain uses TRBV4-1 with TRBJ1-6, with 7 bases aligning to TRBD1. Germline V CDR1 and CDR2: MGHRA, YSYEKL. After removal of 2 bases from V and 7 bases from J, the junction contained 8 bases not matched to a gene. The CDR3 runs 16 residues. CDR3 sequence reads: CASSQPRQGRNSPLHF. CDR3 nucleotide sequence: TGCGCCAGCAGCCAACCCCGACAGGGACGGAATTCACCCCTCCACTTT.

The rearrangement joins TRBV9 to TRBJ2-5; 16 nucleotides match TRBD2. Germline CDR1 SGDLS, CDR2 YYNGEE. V gave up 4 bases and J gave up 4 bases; unmatched junction bases: 13. This CDR3 has 19 amino acids. CDR3 nucleotides: TGTGCCAGCAGCCCCCTGGGGACTAGCGGGGGGGCCAGTGGAGAGACCCAGTACTTC. Encoded protein: CASSPLGTSGGASGETQYF.

The rearrangement uses TRBV10-3 and TRBJ1-3, with TRBD1 identical over 7 bases. V lost 10 bases to trimming and J lost 1 base; unmatched junction nucleotides: 10. This CDR3 comprises 15 residues. Germline CDR1 is ENHRY and CDR2 is SYGVKD. This CDR3 is CATGIQGWSGNTIYF. CDR3 bases: TGTGCCACCGGTATACAGGGGTGGTCTGGAAACACCATATATTTT.